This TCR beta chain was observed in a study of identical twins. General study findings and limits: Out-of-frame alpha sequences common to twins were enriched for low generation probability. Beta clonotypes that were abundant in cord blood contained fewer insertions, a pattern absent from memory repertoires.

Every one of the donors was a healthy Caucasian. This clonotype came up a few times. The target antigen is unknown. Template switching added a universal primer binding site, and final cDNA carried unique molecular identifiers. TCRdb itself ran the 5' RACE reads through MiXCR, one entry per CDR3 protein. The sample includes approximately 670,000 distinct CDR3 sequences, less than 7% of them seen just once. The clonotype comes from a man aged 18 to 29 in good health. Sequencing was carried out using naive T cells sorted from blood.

In DNA form, the CDR3 reads TGTGCCAGCAGCCAAGTAGGATCAAGATCCTACAATGAGCAGTTCTTC. Protein: CASSQVGSRSYNEQFF. The chain links TRBV3-1 to TRBJ2-1; D unclear. Trimming shortened V by 1 base and J by 1 base, and 11 bases separated the two germline ends. The V gene's germline CDR1 is LGHDT and CDR2 YNNKEL (reference sequence). The CDR3 length is 16 residues.